This T cell receptor (beta chain) was profiled in a study of cytomegalovirus exposure and HLA in healthy donors (dated by TCRdb to 2017 to 2019). Regarding the research as a whole: An earlier analysis of several hundred of the donors reported approximately 260 Gb of sequence data and 95 million to 130 million unique TCR beta sequences obtained from around 190 million T cells. An early release covering about 600 HLA-typed donors comprised approximately 290 gigabases of sequencing data and around 80 million unique TCR sequences. Among the approximately 420 genotyped donors, more than 70% belonged to the genetic ancestry cluster associated with self-reported Caucasian donors. The study aimed to test whether signatures of past pathogen exposure could be identified by cataloging public T cell receptors. The study profiled the T cell repertoires of more than 500 subjects by immunosequencing and related them to cytomegalovirus serostatus. Along with the roughly 700-subject first cohort, a separate validation cohort of over a hundred different subjects was used. High-throughput TCR immunosequencing, statistical association of individual TCRs with disease status, and machine learning were combined to predict cytomegalovirus infection status. A later analysis re-analyzed previously published TCR beta repertoires from roughly 600 donors and added high-resolution HLA genotyping to study TCR occurrence patterns. Rather than using new phenotypic data, the later analysis identified candidate immune exposures from TCR beta sequences and from how often those sequences occurred across donors. To decide whether each TCR beta V gene segment behaved as functional or pseudogenic, an earlier analysis of nearly 600 of the donors relied on high-throughput TCR beta sequencing. Alongside the repertoire data, information on donor age, sex, ethnicity and CMV serostatus was compiled. A later genetic analysis used genome-wide SNP genotypes for about 65% of the roughly 670 donors, treating that subset as a discovery cohort. Every discovery cohort repertoire had been produced on one sequencing platform. HLA typing covered class I and class II loci at four-digit resolution. The number of donors typed differed by locus, with roughly 629-640 for A, B, C, DRB1 and DQB1, 522 for DQA1, 600 to 610 for DPA1, and around 460 for DPB1. Because of strong linkage in the cohort, roughly 5 DR-DQ haplotypes were treated as single units for association and clustering. Across about 380 genotyped donors of the cohort, an average of approximately 200,000 unique TCR beta nucleotide sequences per donor were sequenced, and roughly 18% of those sequences were non-productive. Overall study results and their limits: Roughly 17 rarely observed V segments, including chromosome 9 orphons, were excluded from the earlier analysis of several hundred of the donors because counts were too low. Most TCR sequences were seen in very few donors, while some public TCRs were found in many individuals. Because some donors lacked HLA typing at each locus, the association tests relied only on the typed subset. It was suggested by the authors that the approach could potentially be generalized to other disease states and immunological phenotypes. The classifier was reported to diagnose cytomegalovirus status with high specificity and sensitivity in both the original cohort and the validation cohort. A later analysis reported that several top co-occurrence clusters appeared linked to parvovirus B19, influenza, CMV and Epstein-Barr virus. The sequencing pipeline was judged likely to have produced a cluster of highly shared sequence variants as a technical artifact. A later analysis found that HLA-associated TCR beta chains were more clonally expanded and had lower generation probabilities than equally common non-associated chains. Broadly in line with IMGT annotations, most TCR beta V segments showed up in productive rearrangements about 87% or about 30% of the time in an earlier analysis of 587 of the donors. A further reported finding was that TCR beta sequences accurately predicted the HLA-A and HLA-B alleles for most subjects in the first cohort. At a false discovery rate of 0.05, a later analysis linked approximately 18,000 TCR beta sequences to specific HLA alleles. Immune exposure information for the cohort was limited to CMV serostatus. Because the 87-base-pair reads could not distinguish some IMGT-functional V segments, including TRBV6-2 and TRBV6-3, those segments were excluded. Correlated functional status among segregating V segments might be attributable to linkage disequilibrium, but an unknown experimental factor could not be ruled out. In this cohort, only TCR beta chains were sequenced, and detectable features were limited by the absence of alpha or paired-chain data. In a later analysis, TCR association rates were found to vary across HLA loci, with the most associated TCRs seen for DRB1 alleles and the fewest for HLA-C alleles. The presence/absence analyses assumed that sequencing depth was roughly uniform across donors, and that assumption may not be true. A later genetic analysis associated a missense DCLRE1C variant with V-gene and J-gene trimming of TCR beta chains, and an independent cohort replicated the association. The study listed 164 TCR beta chains as associated with cytomegalovirus. Compared with the roughly 700-donor mean, donors in an Asian-associated ancestry cluster had fewer N-insertions in productive TCRs, according to a later genetic analysis. According to a later analysis, most CMV-associated TCR beta chains appeared to be HLA-restricted, and the HLA associations seemed to be driven largely by CMV exposure. When HLA alleles, especially DR and DQ, strongly co-occurred, attributing TCR associations to individual alleles was difficult. In vitro tests confirmed that three of the cytomegalovirus-associated TCR beta chains recognize cytomegalovirus antigens.

Remarks on this clone: No cognate antigen has been identified for it. Per-base quality was not reported, and no clone a single base away is much larger than it.

The cohort consisted of 666 healthy bone marrow donors. At the time of sampling, every cohort member was nominally healthy, though immune exposures that went unrecorded were likely present. The donor tested CMV seronegative and was one of the 352 seronegative cohort members. Every donor gave a peripheral blood sample, and the peripheral blood mononuclear cells from that sample were used for TCR beta sequencing. The Qiagen DNeasy Blood Extraction Kit was used to extract genomic DNA from the blood cell samples. CDR1 SGHVS and CDR2 FQNEAQ were looked up in the germline V gene. The germline V end is reduced by 5 bases and the J end by 3 bases; junction bases left unmatched: 17. Reading from cysteine to phenylalanine, the CDR3 counts 18 amino acids. Only CDR3 DNA remains: 54 bases, in frame from the first base. The library relied on the immunoSEQ multiplex PCR assay. A mixture of 60 forward primers for TCR Vbeta segments and 13 reverse primers for TCR Jbeta segments was used in the multiplex PCR. The CDR3 region of rearranged TCR beta genes was amplified from genomic DNA with a multiplex PCR assay. The amplified TCR beta libraries were sequenced on the Illumina HiSeq System as 87-base-pair reads. The source study handled its data this way. A later analysis counted 75 million to 100 million unique TCR beta chains across the 700 or so repertoires, and approximately 11 million of these chains were shared by at least two donors. Raw reads were error-corrected and collapsed into unique sequences with a nearest-neighbor algorithm that merged closely related sequences to remove PCR and sequencing errors. Alignment of CDR3 sequences to IMGT reference sequences was used to assign V, D and J gene segments. Each retained sequence needed at least a six-nucleotide match to both a V gene segment and a J gene segment. A rearrangement was called productive if the CDR3 had no stop codons and remained in frame with V and J, and every other rearrangement was called non-productive. CDR3 was defined by IMGT convention, running from the second conserved V-encoded cysteine to the conserved J-encoded phenylalanine. The earlier analysis of 587 of the donors excluded any sequence lacking an unambiguous match to a single V gene segment. In an earlier analysis of 587 of the donors, V segments were called functional above 56.7% productive rearrangements and were called segregating when the between-donor standard deviation exceeded 5%. To diagnose cytomegalovirus status from the catalog of TCR beta chain sequences, a statistical classification framework was built. V and J gene assignment, in a later analysis, came from comparing TCR nucleotide sequences with IMGT/GENE-DB human TR gene sequences. The TCRdist pipeline was used in a later analysis to assign CDR3 sequences and most-parsimonious VDJ recombination scenarios. In a later analysis, every TCR beta chain was defined by the combination of its CDR3 amino acid sequence and its V-gene family, and reads without a unique V-gene family were dropped. A later analysis removed 600 or so highly shared, low-generation-probability nucleotide sequences to deal with suspected cross-contamination and a sequencing artifact. A later analysis calculated a clonal expansion index for each public chain from normalized within-repertoire ranks of inferred template counts. Generation probabilities in a later analysis came from a VDJ recombination model fitted to out-of-frame rearrangements, and those results were checked against IGoR. A later analysis scored TCR-TCR, TCR-HLA and TCR-CMV co-occurrence with hypergeometric tests, applying a repertoire-size bias correction to TCR pairs. A later analysis estimated false discovery rates by permuting HLA or CMV assignments 20 times. In a later analysis, co-occurring TCRs were grouped using DBSCAN, and TCRdist sequence similarity was added for clustering within HLA-allele-positive subsets. Co-occurrence clustering excluded repertoires with fewer than 30,000 or more than 120,000 public chains, plus five with anomalous nucleotide sharing. In TCRdb, the immuneACCESS table is reduced to in-frame sequences with V and J assigned. These tables do not hold every clone; where another copy was compared, an unresolved V gene accounts for under half, and the others remain unexplained. Clone size and V and J calls were adopted from that table, with D and trimming inferred from the DNA. The sample data list more than 100,000 clones, and under 75% of these were observed just once. 2% to 2.5% of the sample is held by the ten biggest clonotypes.

Sequencing used PBMCs. This receptor chain uses TRBV7-8 and TRBJ2-7; 9 nucleotides in the junction match TRBD1. The receptor was derived from a woman between 40 and 55 years old in good health and CMV-seronegative. The CDR3 has the sequence CASSITTTGGIRNYEQYF. The sequenced DNA: TGTGCCAGCAGCATAACAACGACAGGGGGGATCCGTAACTACGAGCAGTACTTC.